Below are 2 T cell receptor beta chains sequenced from a single sample in a study of T cell responses to AZD1222 COVID-19 vaccine. Sequenced by immunoSEQ multiplex PCR; TCRdb stores in-frame clones only, minus some. The sample lists 150,000 to 180,000 clones; about 87% were seen once. The sequencing used peripheral blood, collected on day 0 of AZD1222 vaccination. These receptors originate from an adult in good health.

This clone has just one count. V is TRBV18 and J is TRBJ2-7, with D unclear. Looked up from germline, CDR1 is KGHSH and CDR2 is LQKENI. Trimming stripped 2 bases from V and 0 bases from J, with 5 bases between. The CDR3 spans 13 residues. CDR3 residues: CASSPSVSYEQYF. The CDR3 coding sequence is TGTGCCAGCTCACCATCGGTCTCCTACGAGCAGTACTTC. Full variable domain (rest looked up from reference TRBV18 and TRBJ2-7): NAGVMQNPRHLVRRRGQEARLRCSPMKGHSHVYWYRQLPEEGLKFMVYLQKENIIDESGMPKERFSAEFPKEGPSILRIQQVVRGDSAAYFCASSPSVSYEQYFGPGTRLTVT.

The chain recombines TRBV4-3 with TRBJ2-2; 9 nucleotides line up with TRBD2. Germline trimming cut 1 base from V and 3 bases from J; bases unmatched to any gene: 3. Germline-derived CDR1 and CDR2 are LGHNA and YSLEER. This CDR3 is built from 16 residues. The CDR3: CASSQAGLAHTGELFF. As DNA, the CDR3 is TGCGCCAGCAGCCAAGCGGGACTAGCCCACACCGGGGAGCTGTTTTTT.